This note documents a single TCR beta chain sequence. The antigen remains unidentified. The CDR3 has 15 amino acids. The V end was cut by 6 bases, the J end by 0 bases, with 15 bases between. Germline V lookup: CDR1 KGHSH, CDR2 LQKENI. The data derive from a study of cytomegalovirus exposure and HLA in healthy donors. Turning to the study itself: A subsequent analysis reported that the roughly 120 validation repertoires were produced on the same platform that had also been used for the roughly 710 first-cohort repertoires.

Clones were read by immunoSEQ multiplex PCR, and TCRdb kept only the in-frame ones, dropping some. The sample has some 98,000 clones; approximately 90% are singletons. Notes on the study in general: According to a subsequent analysis, TCR clusters from the first cohort were inclined to appear together in the 120 validation repertoires. Specificity for CMV antigens was confirmed in vitro for a few of the CMV-associated chains.

The origin of this receptor is a woman in her thirties in good health and CMV-seronegative. The sample consisted of PBMCs. The chain recombines TRBV18 with TRBJ2-7, with a possible D match to TRBD2 (5 bases). The CDR3: CASSPLGGSSYEQYF. The DNA for the CDR3 is TGTGCCAGCTCCCCCTTAGGTGGGAGCTCCTACGAGCAGTACTTC.